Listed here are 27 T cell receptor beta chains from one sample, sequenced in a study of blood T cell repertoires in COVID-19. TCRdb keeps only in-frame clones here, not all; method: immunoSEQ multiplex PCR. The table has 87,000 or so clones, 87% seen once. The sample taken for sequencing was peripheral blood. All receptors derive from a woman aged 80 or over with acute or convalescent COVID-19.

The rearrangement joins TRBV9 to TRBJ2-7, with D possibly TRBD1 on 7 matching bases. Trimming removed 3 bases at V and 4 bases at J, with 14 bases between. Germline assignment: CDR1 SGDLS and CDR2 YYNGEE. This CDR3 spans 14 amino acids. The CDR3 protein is CASSAGGSGYEQYF. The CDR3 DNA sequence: TGTGCCAGCAGCGCAGGGGGGTCGGGATACGAGCAGTACTTC.

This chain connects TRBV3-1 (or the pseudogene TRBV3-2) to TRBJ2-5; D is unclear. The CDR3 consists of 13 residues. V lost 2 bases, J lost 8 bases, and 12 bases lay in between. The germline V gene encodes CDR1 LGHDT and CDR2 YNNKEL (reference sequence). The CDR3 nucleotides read TGTGCCAGCAGCCAACGCCAAACTCAAACCCAGTACTTC. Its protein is CASSQRQTQTQYF.

CDR3 loop: CASSLEWLGDNQETQYF. Here the CDR3 DNA reads TGTGCCAGCAGCTTGGAGTGGTTGGGAGACAACCAAGAGACCCAGTACTTC. The chain carries TRBV5-8 and TRBJ2-5, with D possibly being TRBD2 (5 bases). The germline V gene has CDR1 SGHTS and CDR2 YDEGEE. V lost 0 bases, J lost 0 bases, and 15 bases lay in between. This CDR3 is built from 17 residues.

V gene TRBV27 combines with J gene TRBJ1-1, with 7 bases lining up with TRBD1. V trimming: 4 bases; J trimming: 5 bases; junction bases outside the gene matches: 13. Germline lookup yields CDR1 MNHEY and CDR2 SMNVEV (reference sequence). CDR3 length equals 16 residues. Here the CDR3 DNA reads TGTGCCAGCAGTTACCGATTGACAGGGATGAGGACTGAAGCTTTCTTT. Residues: CASSYRLTGMRTEAFF.

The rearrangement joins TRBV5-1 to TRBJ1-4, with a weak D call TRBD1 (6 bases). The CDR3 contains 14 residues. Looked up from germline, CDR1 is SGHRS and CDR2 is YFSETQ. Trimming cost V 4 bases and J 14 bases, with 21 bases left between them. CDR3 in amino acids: CASSLAALDRQLFF. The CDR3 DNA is TGCGCCAGCAGCCTCGCCGCACTAGACAGGCAGCTGTTTTTT.

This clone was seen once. The CDR3 DNA follows: TGTGCCATCAGTGAGGGACTAGCCCCAGATACGCAGTATTTT. Protein sequence: CAISEGLAPDTQYF. V and J are TRBV10-3 and TRBJ2-3; 8 nucleotides agree with TRBD2. This CDR3 has 14 amino acids. J was trimmed by 4 bases and V by 2 bases; bases with no gene match: 2. Germline values: CDR1 ENHRY, CDR2 SYGVKD.

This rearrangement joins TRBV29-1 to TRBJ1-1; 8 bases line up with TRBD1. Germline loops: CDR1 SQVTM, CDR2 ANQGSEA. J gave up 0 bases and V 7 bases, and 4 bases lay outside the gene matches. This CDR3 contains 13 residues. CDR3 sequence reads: CSAHRGMNTEAFF. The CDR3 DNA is TGCAGCGCTCACAGGGGGATGAACACTGAAGCTTTCTTT.

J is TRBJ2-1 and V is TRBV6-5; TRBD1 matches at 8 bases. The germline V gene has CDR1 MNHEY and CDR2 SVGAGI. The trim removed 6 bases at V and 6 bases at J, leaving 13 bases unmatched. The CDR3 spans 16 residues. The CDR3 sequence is CASSYRDRLRPNEQFF. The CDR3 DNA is TGTGCCAGCAGCTACAGGGACAGGTTGAGGCCCAATGAGCAGTTCTTC.

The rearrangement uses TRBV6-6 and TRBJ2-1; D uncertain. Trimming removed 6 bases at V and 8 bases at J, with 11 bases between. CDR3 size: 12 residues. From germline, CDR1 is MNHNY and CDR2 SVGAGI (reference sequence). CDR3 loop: CASRPDLDEQFF. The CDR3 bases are TGTGCCAGCAGACCTGACTTGGATGAGCAGTTCTTC.

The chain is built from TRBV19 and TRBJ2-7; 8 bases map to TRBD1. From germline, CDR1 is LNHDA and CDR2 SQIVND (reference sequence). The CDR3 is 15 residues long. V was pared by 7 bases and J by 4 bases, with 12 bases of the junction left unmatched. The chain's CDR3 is CASTTGTGRPYEQYF. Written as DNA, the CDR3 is TGTGCCAGTACCACGGGGACAGGTCGACCTTACGAGCAGTACTTC.

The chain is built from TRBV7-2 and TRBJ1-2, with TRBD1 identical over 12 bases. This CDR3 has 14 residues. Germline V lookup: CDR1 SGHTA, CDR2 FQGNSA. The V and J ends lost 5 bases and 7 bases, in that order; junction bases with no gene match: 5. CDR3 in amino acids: CASSLGTGGVGYTF. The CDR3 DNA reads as TGTGCCAGCAGCCTGGGGACAGGGGGCGTTGGCTACACCTTC.

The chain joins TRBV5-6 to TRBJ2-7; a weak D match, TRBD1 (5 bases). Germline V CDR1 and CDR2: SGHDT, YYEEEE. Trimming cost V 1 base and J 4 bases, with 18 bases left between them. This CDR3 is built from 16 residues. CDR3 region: CASSLTTGIGGYEQYF. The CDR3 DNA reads TGTGCCAGCAGCTTGACCACAGGAATCGGCGGTTACGAGCAGTACTTC.

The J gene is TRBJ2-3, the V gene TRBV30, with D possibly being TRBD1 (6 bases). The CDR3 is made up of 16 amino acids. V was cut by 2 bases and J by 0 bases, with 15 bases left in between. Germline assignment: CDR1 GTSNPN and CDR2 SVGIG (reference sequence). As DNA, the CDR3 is TGTGCCTGGAGTCCTACCGGGACACGCAGCACAGATACGCAGTATTTT. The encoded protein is CAWSPTGTRSTDTQYF.

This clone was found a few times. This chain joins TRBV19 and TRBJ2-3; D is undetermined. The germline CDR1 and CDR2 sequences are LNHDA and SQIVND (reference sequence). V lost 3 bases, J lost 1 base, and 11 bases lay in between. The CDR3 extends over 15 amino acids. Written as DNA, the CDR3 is TGTGCCAGTAGTATCCGGGTGGTTGGCACAGATACGCAGTATTTT. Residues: CASSIRVVGTDTQYF.

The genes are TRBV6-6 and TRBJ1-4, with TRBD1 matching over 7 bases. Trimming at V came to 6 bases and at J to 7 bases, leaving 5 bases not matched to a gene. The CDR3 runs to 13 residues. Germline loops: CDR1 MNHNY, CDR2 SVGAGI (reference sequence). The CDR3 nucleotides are TGTGCCAGCAGCGACAGGGCGGCTGAAAAACTGTTTTTT. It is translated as CASSDRAAEKLFF.

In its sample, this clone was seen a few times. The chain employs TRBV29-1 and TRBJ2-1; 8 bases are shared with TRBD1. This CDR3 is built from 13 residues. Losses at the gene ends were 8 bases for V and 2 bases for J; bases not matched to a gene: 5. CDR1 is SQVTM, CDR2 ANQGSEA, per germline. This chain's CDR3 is CSSTQGAYNEQFF. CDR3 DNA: TGCAGCAGTACACAGGGGGCCTACAATGAGCAGTTCTTC.

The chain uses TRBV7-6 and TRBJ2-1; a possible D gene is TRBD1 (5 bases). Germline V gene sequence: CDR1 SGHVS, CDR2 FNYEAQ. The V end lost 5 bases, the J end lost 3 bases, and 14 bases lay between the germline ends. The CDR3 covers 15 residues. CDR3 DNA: TGTGCCAGCAGCCCCACCAGGGATGGCTACAATGAGCAGTTCTTC. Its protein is CASSPTRDGYNEQFF. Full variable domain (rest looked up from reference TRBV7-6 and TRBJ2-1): GAGVSQSPRYKVTKRGQDVALRCDPISGHVSLYWYRQALGQGPEFLTYFNYEAQQDKSGLPNDRFSAERPEGSISTLTIQRTEQRDSAMYRCASSPTRDGYNEQFFGPGTRLTVL.

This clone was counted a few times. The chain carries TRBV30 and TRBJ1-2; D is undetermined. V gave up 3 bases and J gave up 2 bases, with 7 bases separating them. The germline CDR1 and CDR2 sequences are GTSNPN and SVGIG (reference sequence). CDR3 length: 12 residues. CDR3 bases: TGTGCCTGGAGGCTGCGAAACTATGGCTACACCTTC. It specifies CAWRLRNYGYTF.

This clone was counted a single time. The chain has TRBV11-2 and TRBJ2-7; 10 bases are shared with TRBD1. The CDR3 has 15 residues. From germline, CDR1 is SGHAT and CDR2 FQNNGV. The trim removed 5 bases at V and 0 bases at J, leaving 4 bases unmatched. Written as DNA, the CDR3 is TGTGCCAGCAGCGGGGACAGGGGTGGCTCCTACGAGCAGTACTTC. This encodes CASSGDRGGSYEQYF.

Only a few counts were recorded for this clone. The CDR3 coding sequence is TGTGCCAGCAGTTTTCCCGGCGGAGGGAGGGACGAGCAGTACTTC. Translated: CASSFPGGGRDEQYF. The chain couples TRBV6-1 to TRBJ2-7; 7 positions match TRBD2. The CDR3 length is 15 residues. The trim removed 5 bases at V and 5 bases at J, leaving 12 bases unmatched. The V gene's germline CDR1 is MNHNS and CDR2 SASEGT.

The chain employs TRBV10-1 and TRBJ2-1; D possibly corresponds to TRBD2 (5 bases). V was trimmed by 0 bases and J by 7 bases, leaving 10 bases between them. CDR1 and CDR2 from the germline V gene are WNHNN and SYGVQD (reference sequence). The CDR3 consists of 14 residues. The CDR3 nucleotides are TGCGCCAGCAGTGAGTCCAGCGGCGATAATGAGCAGTTCTTC. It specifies CASSESSGDNEQFF.

CDR3 residues: CASSLARTGNTEAFF. The DNA for the CDR3 is TGTGCCAGCAGCTTAGCCCGGACAGGGAACACTGAAGCTTTCTTT. The chain combines TRBV7-2 with TRBJ1-1, with 7 positions matching TRBD1. Trimming took 0 bases from V and 1 from J; bases not matched to a gene: 2. CDR1 SGHTA and CDR2 FQGNSA come from the germline V gene. The CDR3 runs to 15 residues.

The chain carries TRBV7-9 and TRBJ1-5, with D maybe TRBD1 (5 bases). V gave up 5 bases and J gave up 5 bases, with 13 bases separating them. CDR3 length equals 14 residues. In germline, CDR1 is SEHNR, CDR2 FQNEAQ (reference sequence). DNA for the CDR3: TGTGCCAGCAGCGCCCCGGGGGGATATCAGCCCCAGCATTTT. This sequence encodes CASSAPGGYQPQHF.

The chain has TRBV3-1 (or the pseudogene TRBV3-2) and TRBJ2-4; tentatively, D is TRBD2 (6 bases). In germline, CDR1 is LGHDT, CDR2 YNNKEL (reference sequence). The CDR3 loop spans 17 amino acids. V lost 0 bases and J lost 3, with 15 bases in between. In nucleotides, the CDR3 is TGTGCCAGCAGCCAAGACCATCGGGGGAGCGTCAAAAACATTCAGTACTTC. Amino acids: CASSQDHRGSVKNIQYF.

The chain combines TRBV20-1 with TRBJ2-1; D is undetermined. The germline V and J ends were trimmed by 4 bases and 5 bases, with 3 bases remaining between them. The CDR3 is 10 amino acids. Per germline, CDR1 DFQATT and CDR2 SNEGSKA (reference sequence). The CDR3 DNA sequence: TGCAGTGCTACAGACAATGAGCAGTTCTTC. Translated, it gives CSATDNEQFF.

CDR3 sequence (DNA): TGTGCCAGCAGTGGGGACAGGGCAAAGGACTATGGCTACACCTTC. It codes for CASSGDRAKDYGYTF. V gene TRBV2 combines with J gene TRBJ1-2; 9 bases fit TRBD1. The CDR3 has 15 amino acids. Germline V gives CDR1 SNHLY, CDR2 FYNNEI. The trim removed 4 bases at V and 3 bases at J, leaving 6 bases unmatched. Looking up the rest from reference TRBV2 and TRBJ1-2 gives the full variable domain: EPEVTQTPSHQVTQMGQEVILRCVPISNHLYFYWYRQILGQKVEFLVSFYNNEISEKSEIFDDQFSVERPDGSNFTLKIRSTKLEDSAMYFCASSGDRAKDYGYTFGSGTRLTVV.

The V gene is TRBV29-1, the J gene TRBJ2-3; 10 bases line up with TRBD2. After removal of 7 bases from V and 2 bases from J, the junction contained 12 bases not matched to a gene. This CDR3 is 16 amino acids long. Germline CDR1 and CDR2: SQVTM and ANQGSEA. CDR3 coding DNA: TGCAGCGCGTCGGGGGGAGCGGGAGGGCACACAGATACGCAGTATTTT. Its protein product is CSASGGAGGHTDTQYF.